Following are 12 T cell receptor beta chains from one sample sequenced in a study of control samples from healthy donors and cancer patients. Method: immunoSEQ multiplex PCR; TCRdb's copy keeps in-frame clones and lacks some. The table lists 150,000 to 200,000 clones, 70% to 90% of them singletons. Sequenced sample: blood. These receptors all come from a man aged 30 to 45 in good health.

The V call is TRBV6-5, the J call TRBJ1-2; D might be TRBD1 (5 bases). With 7 bases removed from V and 7 bases from J, the gap between germline ends came to 22 bases. This CDR3 comprises 15 residues. The V gene's germline CDR1 is MNHEY and CDR2 SVGAGI. The CDR3 DNA reads TGTGCCAGCATAATTCGGGACGCCCCTTTAATTGGCTACACCTTC. Its translation: CASIIRDAPLIGYTF.

The sample holds a few counts of this clone. The chain uses TRBV5-6 and TRBJ2-1, with unresolved D. The CDR3 runs 12 residues. CDR1 SGHDT and CDR2 YYEEEE come from the germline V gene. V lost 4 bases to trimming and J lost 7 bases, with 9 bases between them. This CDR3 is CASSIPANEQFF. DNA of the CDR3: TGTGCCAGCAGCATCCCTGCTAATGAGCAGTTCTTC.

The chain employs TRBV29-1 and TRBJ2-5; no firm D call. V was trimmed by 4 bases and J by 3 bases, leaving 6 bases between them. Germline V gene data show CDR1 as SQVTM and CDR2 as ANQGSEA. This CDR3 is 11 amino acids long. The CDR3 DNA reads as TGCAGCGTTGGAGTAAAAGAGACCCAGTACTTC. The encoded protein is CSVGVKETQYF.

The V gene is TRBV19, the J gene TRBJ2-1; D is unresolved. CDR1 and CDR2 from the germline V gene are LNHDA and SQIVND (reference sequence). Trimming pared 5 bases from V and 4 bases from J, leaving 6 bases between. The CDR3 is 12 residues long. The CDR3 nucleotides read TGTGCCAGTAGTCCTCTGTACAATGAGCAGTTCTTC. Protein: CASSPLYNEQFF.

V usage is TRBV4-2 and J usage is TRBJ1-2; 10 positions agree with TRBD1. Trimming removed 7 bases from V and 5 bases from J; junction bases left unmatched: 7. CDR1 is LGHNA and CDR2 is YNFKEQ in the germline V gene. This CDR3 is built from 14 residues. CDR3 in DNA: TGTGCCAGCACCTCCGGGACAGGGGCTTATGGCTACACCTTC. It is translated as CASTSGTGAYGYTF.

The chain has TRBV11-2 and TRBJ2-7; the match to TRBD2 covers 10 bases. This CDR3 region has 16 residues. V was clipped by 2 bases and J by 3 bases; unmatched bases: 7. Per the germline V gene, CDR1 is SGHAT and CDR2 is FQNNGV. The CDR3 sequence is CASSLSPGLAVYEQYF. The CDR3 DNA follows: TGTGCCAGCAGCTTAAGCCCTGGACTAGCGGTCTACGAGCAGTACTTC.

The J gene is TRBJ2-5, the V gene TRBV6-2 or TRBV6-3; D unresolved. Germline CDR1 MNHEY, CDR2 SVGEGT. There are 12 residues in the CDR3. V was trimmed by 5 bases and J by 5 bases, leaving 9 bases between them. CDR3 protein: CASSGQSETQYF. CDR3 nucleotide sequence: TGTGCCAGCAGTGGGCAGTCTGAGACCCAGTACTTC.

This chain connects TRBV27 to TRBJ2-7; D might be TRBD1 (6 bases). This CDR3 is built from 16 residues. V lost 4 bases and J lost 1, with 17 bases in between. CDR1 is MNHEY, CDR2 SMNVEV, per germline (reference sequence). The CDR3 here is CASSSPRARGSYEQYF. CDR3 nucleotide sequence: TGTGCCAGCAGTTCCCCACGTGCGAGGGGGTCCTACGAGCAGTACTTC.

This clone was seen only a few times. V is TRBV28 and J is TRBJ2-1, with a possible D match to TRBD1 (5 bases). V shed 1 base and J shed 6 bases, with 7 bases lying between them. CDR1 is MDHEN, CDR2 SYDVKM, per germline. This CDR3 region has 13 residues. The CDR3: CASSLSRVNEQFF. The CDR3, as DNA: TGTGCCAGCAGTTTATCCAGGGTCAATGAGCAGTTCTTC.

The J gene is TRBJ2-1, the V gene TRBV5-1, with D maybe TRBD1 (5 bases). The CDR3 loop spans 16 amino acids. Per germline, CDR1 SGHRS and CDR2 YFSETQ. The V end lost 1 base, the J end lost 0 bases, and 11 bases lay between the germline ends. The CDR3 DNA reads TGCGCCAGCAGCTTGTTGGGGCGCAGCTCCTACAATGAGCAGTTCTTC. This encodes CASSLLGRSSYNEQFF.

The chain uses TRBV29-1 and TRBJ1-1, with no clear D. Germline V gene sequence: CDR1 SQVTM, CDR2 ANQGSEA. The CDR3 contains 12 residues. The V end lost 6 bases, the J end lost 0 bases, and 8 bases lay between the germline ends. CDR3 nucleotides: TGCAGCGTCGGACGGATGAACACTGAAGCTTTCTTT. Protein product: CSVGRMNTEAFF.

This chain links TRBV9 with TRBJ2-2, with 7 bases that match TRBD2. J gave up 5 bases and V 0 bases, and 4 bases lay outside the gene matches. CDR1 and CDR2 (germline): SGDLS, YYNGEE. This CDR3 is 15 amino acids long. The CDR3 nucleotides are TGTGCCAGCAGCGTAGCTGTGGGAGGGACCGGGGAGCTGTTTTTT. Its translation: CASSVAVGGTGELFF.